The sequence of this T cell receptor (beta chain) was determined in a study of human T cells and chemical hapten exposure. Study-wide context: Scalp application of diphenylcyclopropenone was performed weekly in patients across the entire roughly 24-week study.

Broader study findings: Donors, who had alopecia, may show an immune response that differs from healthy people's.

In this sample, this clonotype turned up a few times. Its antigen is not known. Study processing details: The number of TCRs in each sample had a median of 95,638 and spanned about 23,224 to 690,600. TCRdb passed the RACE reads through MiXCR, listing each CDR3 protein once. TCRdb's processing, not the authors', yielded these V and J calls. Found here are about 120,000 distinct CDR3 sequences, roughly 13% of them singletons; the top ten hold about 0.85%. Documented time point: patch test 1, 2 weeks after DPC sensitization. Regarding treatment: therapeutic diphenylcyclopropenone sensitization with weekly scalp DPC. This clonotype originated in a man aged 18 to 29 with alopecia areata. Some clones in this sample may be carry-over from other donors' samples. Here the sequenced sample was whole blood, taken in connection with sensitization to the hapten diphenylcyclopropenone (DPC).

The CDR3 protein is CASSEVLTQNNSPLHF. CDR3 bases: TGTGCCAGCAGTGAAGTCCTAACGCAGAATAATTCACCCCTCCACTTT. The V and J genes are TRBV2 and TRBJ1-6, with no clear D. The CDR3 is 16 amino acids. From germline, CDR1 is SNHLY and CDR2 FYNNEI. Deletions cut 1 base from V and 5 bases from J, with 12 bases between.